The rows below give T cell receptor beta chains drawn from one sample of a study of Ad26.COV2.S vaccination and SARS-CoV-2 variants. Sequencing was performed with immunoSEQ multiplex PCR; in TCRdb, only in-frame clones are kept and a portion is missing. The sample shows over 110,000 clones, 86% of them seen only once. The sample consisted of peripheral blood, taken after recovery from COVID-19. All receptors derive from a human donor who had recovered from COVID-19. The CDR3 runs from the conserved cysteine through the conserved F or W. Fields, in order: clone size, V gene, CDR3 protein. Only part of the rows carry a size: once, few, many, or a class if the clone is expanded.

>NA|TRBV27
CASSFRGSTDTQYF
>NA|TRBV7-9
CASSTPGNTEAFF
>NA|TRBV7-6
CASSLNRQGTDTQYF
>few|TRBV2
CASSEGQNQPQHF
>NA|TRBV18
CASSPGPGAMGDSPLHF
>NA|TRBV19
CASSGTGTRAYEQYF
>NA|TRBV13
CASTESTTESGQYF
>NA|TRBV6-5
CASSYSEGVNEKLFF
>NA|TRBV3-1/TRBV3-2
CASSQDSPGPYGYTF
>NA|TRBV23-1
CASSQAAGGRNNEKLFF
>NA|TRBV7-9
CASSLGGVETDTQYF
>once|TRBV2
CASSEGGQVNSPLHF
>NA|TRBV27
CASRRTESPLHF
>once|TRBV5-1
CASSLGVNQPQHF
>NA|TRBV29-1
CSGTSATNEKLFF
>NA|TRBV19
CASSTGTGHTYEQYF
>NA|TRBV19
CASSMGVAEAFF
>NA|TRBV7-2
CASSLSSGSDTEAFF
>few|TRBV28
CASSSPATPGGLYEQYF
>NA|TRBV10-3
CAISLPDRDLDGYTF
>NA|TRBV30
CAWSRAGYGYTF
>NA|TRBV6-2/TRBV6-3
CASSYLRAGNEQYF
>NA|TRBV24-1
CATSDRYGYTF
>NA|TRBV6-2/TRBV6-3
CASSYYRDLYEQYF
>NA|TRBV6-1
CASSSTSFEQFF
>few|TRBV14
CASSPVGQGTLGQYF
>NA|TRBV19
CASSPNRDQPQHF
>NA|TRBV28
CASSPRNGYNEQFF
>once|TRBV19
CASRRRGVRYGYTF
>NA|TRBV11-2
CASSFGTENQPQHF
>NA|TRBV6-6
CASRNREKGNTEAFF
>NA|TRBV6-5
CATLRTTGELFF
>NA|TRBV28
CASSSRLASYEQYF
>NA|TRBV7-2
CASSGGSSYNSPLHF
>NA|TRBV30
CAWRDQETQYF
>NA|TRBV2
CASPYEQYF
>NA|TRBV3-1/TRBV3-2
CASSPPGQDNSPLHF
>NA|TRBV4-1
CASSQAGDTIYF